The clone carrying this TCR beta chain appeared many times. The source of the sample is a study of low-dose radiotherapy and immunotherapy resistance in tumors. Study summary: Patients of Cohort 1 had 0.5 Gy fractions every 2 weeks, which summed to 6.5 Gy. Patients took aspirin 300 mg by mouth once daily. This continued for four cycles, starting on cycle 1 day 1. With 1 Gy per fraction every two weeks, Cohort 2 accumulated 13 Gy across 26 weeks.

From germline, CDR1 is SEHNR and CDR2 FQNEAQ (reference sequence). V gave up 5 bases and J gave up 6 bases; unmatched junction bases: 9. The CDR3 runs to 16 residues. Both TCRalpha and TCRbeta chains were reverse transcribed with V-gene-specific primers. The PCR that amplified TCRs ran for approximately 20 cycles, relying on a constant-region primer and a V-primer adapter. Each CDR3 protein is one row after TCRdb ran MiXCR on the reads. The data contain fewer than 95,000 distinct CDR3 sequences, under 9.5% of them singletons. The time point here: before trial treatment. The chain links TRBV7-9 to TRBJ2-2; 10 bases agree with TRBD1. This TCR came from a male donor with prostate cancer. Sequences were derived from PBMCs, sampled before treatment. The CDR3 DNA follows: TGTGCCAGCAGCCTCTTACCGGGACAGGGGTCCGGGGAGCTGTTTTTT. Protein product: CASSLLPGQGSGELFF.